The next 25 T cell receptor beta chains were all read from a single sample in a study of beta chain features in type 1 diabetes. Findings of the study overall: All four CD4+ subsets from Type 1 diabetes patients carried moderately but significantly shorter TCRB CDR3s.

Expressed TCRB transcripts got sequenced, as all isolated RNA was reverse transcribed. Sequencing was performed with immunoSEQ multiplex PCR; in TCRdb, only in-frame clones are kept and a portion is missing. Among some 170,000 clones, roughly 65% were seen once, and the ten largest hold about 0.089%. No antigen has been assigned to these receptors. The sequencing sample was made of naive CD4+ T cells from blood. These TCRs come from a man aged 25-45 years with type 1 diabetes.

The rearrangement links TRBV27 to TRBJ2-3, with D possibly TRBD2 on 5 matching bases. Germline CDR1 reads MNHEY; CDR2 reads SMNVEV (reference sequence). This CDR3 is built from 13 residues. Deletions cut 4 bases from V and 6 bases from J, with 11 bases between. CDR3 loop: CASSSGRRDTQYF. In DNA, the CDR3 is TGTGCCAGCAGTTCGGGCAGGAGGGATACGCAGTATTTT.

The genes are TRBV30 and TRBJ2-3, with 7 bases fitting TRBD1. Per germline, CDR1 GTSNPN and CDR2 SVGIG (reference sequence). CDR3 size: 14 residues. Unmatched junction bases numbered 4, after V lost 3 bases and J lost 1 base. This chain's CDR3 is CAWRWDSGTDTQYF. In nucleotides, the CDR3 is TGTGCCTGGAGGTGGGACAGTGGCACAGATACGCAGTATTTT. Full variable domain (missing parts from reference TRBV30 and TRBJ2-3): SQTIHQWPATLVQPVGSPLSLECTVEGTSNPNLYWYRQAAGRGLQLLFYSVGIGQISSEVPQNLSASRPQDRQFILSSKKLLLSDSGFYLCAWRWDSGTDTQYFGPGTRLTVL.

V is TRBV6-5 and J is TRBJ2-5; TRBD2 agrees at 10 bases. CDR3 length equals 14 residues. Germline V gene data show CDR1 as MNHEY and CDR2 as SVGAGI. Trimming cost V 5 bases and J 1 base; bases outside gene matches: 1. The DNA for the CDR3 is TGTGCCAGCAGTCGACTAGCGGGCCAAGAGACCCAGTACTTC. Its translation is CASSRLAGQETQYF.

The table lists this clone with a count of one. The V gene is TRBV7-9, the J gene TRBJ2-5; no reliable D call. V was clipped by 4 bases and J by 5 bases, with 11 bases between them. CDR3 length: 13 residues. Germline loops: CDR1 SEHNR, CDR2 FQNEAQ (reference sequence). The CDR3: CASSSSEGETQYF. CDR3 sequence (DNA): TGTGCCAGCAGCTCTTCCGAAGGGGAGACCCAGTACTTC.

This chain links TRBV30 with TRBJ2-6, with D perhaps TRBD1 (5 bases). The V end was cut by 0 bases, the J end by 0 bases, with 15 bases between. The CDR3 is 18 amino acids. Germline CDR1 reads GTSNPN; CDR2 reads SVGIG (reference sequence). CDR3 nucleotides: TGTGCCTGGAGTGTAGTGTCAGGGCCCTTCTCTGGGGCCAACGTCCTGACTTTC. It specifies CAWSVVSGPFSGANVLTF.

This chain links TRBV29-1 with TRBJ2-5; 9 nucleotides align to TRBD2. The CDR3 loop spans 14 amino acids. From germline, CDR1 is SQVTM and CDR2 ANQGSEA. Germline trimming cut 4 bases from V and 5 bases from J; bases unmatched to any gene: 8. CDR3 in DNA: TGCAGCGTTGGGGAGCGGGGGGCCGTTGAGACCCAGTACTTC. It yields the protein CSVGERGAVETQYF.

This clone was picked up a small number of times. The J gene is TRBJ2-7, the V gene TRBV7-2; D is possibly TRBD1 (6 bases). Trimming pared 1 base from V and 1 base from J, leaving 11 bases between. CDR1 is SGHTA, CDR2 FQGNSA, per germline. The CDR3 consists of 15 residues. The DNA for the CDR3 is TGTGCCAGCAGCTTAGGAACAGGGCGTTCCTACGAGCAGTACTTC. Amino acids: CASSLGTGRSYEQYF.

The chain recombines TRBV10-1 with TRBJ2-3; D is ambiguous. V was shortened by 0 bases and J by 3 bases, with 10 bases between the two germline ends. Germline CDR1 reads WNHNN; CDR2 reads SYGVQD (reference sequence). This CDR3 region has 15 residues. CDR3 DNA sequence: TGCGCCAGCAGTGAGTCGAATCGCGAAACAGATACGCAGTATTTT. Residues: CASSESNRETDTQYF.

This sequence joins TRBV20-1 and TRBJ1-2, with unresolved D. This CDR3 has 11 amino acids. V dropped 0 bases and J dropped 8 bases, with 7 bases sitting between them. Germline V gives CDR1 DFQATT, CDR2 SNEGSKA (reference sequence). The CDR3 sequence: CSAREEFGYTF. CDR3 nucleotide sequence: TGCAGTGCTAGAGAGGAATTCGGCTACACCTTC.

CDR3 coding DNA: TGTGCCAGCAGTGAAGGGATTGCTAGCGGTCTCTACGAGCAGTACTTC. This gives the protein CASSEGIASGLYEQYF. The chain recombines TRBV2 with TRBJ2-7; 7 nucleotides match TRBD2. After removal of 1 base from V and 3 bases from J, the junction contained 9 bases not matched to a gene. The CDR3 length is 16 residues. CDR1 SNHLY and CDR2 FYNNEI come from the germline V gene.

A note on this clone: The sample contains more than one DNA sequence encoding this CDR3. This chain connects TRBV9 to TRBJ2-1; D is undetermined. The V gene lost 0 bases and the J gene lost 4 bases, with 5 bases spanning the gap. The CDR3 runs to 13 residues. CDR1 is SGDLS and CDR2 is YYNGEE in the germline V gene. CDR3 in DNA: TGTGCCAGCAGCGTAGGCCAGTACAATGAGCAGTTCTTC. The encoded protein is CASSVGQYNEQFF.

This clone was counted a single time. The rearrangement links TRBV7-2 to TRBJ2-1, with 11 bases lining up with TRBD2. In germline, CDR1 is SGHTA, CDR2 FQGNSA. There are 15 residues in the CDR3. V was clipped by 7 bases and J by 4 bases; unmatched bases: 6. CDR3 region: CASTVGLAVYNEQFF. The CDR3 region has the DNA TGTGCCAGCACCGTGGGACTAGCGGTTTACAATGAGCAGTTCTTC.

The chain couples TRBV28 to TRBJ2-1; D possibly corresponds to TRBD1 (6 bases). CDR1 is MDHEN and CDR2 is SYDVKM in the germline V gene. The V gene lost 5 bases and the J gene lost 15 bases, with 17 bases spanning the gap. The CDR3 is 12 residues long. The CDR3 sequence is CASSPQVGQRFF. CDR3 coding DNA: TGTGCCAGCAGTCCTCAAGTAGGACAGCGGTTCTTC.

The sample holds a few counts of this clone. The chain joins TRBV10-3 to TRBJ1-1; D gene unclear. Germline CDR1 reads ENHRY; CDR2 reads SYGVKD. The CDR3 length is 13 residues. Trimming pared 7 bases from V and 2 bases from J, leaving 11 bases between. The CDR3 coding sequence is TGTGCCATCAAGGAGTTATTTAACACTGAAGCTTTCTTT. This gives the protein CAIKELFNTEAFF.

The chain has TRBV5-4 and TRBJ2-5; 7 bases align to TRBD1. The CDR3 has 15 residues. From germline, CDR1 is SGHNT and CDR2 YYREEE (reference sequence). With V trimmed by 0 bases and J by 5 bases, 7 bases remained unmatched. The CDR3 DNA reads TGTGCCAGCAGCTTGGAGGCAGAGGGGGCGGAGACCCAGTACTTC. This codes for CASSLEAEGAETQYF.

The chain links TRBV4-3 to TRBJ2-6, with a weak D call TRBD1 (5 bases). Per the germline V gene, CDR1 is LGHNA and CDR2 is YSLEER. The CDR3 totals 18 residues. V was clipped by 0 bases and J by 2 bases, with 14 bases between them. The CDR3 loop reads CASSQDQAGPAGANVLTF. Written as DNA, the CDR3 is TGCGCCAGCAGCCAAGATCAGGCAGGGCCGGCTGGGGCCAACGTCCTGACTTTC.

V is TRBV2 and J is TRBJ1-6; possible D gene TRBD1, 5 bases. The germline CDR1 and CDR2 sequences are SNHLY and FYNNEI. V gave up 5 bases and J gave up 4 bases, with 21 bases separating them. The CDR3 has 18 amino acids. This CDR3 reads CASSYRDARAGYNSPLHF. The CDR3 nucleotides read TGTGCCAGCAGTTACCGGGACGCTCGCGCGGGGTATAATTCACCCCTCCACTTT.

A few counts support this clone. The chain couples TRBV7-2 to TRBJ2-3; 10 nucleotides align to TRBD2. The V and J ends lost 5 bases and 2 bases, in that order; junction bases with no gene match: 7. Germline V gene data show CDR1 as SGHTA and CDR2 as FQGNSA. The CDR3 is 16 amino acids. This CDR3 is CASSARSGGATDTQYF. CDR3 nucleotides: TGTGCCAGCAGCGCCCGAAGCGGGGGGGCCACAGATACGCAGTATTTT.

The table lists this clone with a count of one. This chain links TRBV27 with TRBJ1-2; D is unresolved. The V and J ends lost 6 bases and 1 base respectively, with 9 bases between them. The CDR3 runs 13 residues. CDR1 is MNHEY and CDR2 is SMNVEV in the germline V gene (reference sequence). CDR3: CASSWGNNYGYTF. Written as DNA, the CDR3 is TGTGCCAGCAGCTGGGGTAATAACTATGGCTACACCTTC.

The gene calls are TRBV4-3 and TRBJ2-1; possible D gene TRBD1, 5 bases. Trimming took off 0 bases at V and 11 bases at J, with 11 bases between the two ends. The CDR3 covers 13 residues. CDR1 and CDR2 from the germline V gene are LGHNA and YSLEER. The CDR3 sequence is CASSQEAGNKQFF. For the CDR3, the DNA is TGCGCCAGCAGCCAAGAAGCAGGGAATAAGCAGTTCTTC.

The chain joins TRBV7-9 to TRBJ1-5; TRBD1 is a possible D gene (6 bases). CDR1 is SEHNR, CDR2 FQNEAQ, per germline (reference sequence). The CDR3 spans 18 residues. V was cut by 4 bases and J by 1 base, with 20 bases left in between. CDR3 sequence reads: CASSSRQTGLESNQPQHF. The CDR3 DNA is TGTGCCAGCAGCTCAAGACAGACAGGTCTCGAAAGCAATCAGCCCCAGCATTTT.

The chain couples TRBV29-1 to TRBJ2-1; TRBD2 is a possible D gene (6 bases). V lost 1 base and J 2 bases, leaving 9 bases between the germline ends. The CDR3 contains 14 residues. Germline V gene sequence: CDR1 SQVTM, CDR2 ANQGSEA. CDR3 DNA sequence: TGCAGCGTTGAAGGGGGGGTTCCCTACAATGAGCAGTTCTTC. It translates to CSVEGGVPYNEQFF.

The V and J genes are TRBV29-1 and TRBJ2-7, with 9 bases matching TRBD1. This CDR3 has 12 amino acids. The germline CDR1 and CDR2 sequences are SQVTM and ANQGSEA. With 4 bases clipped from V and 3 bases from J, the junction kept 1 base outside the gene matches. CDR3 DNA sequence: TGCAGCGTTGCGGGACAGGGCTACGAGCAGTACTTC. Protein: CSVAGQGYEQYF.

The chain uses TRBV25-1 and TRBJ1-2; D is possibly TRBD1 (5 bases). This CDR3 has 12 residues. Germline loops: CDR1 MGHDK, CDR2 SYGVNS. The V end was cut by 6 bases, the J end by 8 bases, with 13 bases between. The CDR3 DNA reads TGTGCCAGCAGCCAGGGCAATTGGGGCTACACCTTC. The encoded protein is CASSQGNWGYTF.

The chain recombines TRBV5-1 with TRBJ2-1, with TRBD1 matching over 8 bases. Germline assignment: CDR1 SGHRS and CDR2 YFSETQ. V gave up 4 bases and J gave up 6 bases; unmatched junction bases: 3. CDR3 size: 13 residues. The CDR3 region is CASSQGAGNEQFF. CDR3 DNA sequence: TGCGCCAGCAGCCAGGGGGCAGGCAATGAGCAGTTCTTC. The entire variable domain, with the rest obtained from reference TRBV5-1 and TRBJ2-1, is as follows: KAGVTQTPRYLIKTRGQQVTLSCSPISGHRSVSWYQQTPGQGLQFLFEYFSETQRNKGNFPGRFSGRQFSNSRSEMNVSTLELGDSALYLCASSQGAGNEQFFGPGTRLTVL.